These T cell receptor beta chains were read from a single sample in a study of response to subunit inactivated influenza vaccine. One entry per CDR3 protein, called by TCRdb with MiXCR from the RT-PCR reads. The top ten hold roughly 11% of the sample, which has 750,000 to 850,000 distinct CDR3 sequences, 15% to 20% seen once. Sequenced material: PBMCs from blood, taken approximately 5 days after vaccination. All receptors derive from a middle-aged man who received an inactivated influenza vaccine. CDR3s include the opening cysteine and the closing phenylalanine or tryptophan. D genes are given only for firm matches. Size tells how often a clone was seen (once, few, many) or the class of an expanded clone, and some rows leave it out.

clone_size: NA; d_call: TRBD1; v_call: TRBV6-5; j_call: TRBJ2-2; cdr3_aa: CASSYSIITQGAPGELFF; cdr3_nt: TGTGCCAGCAGTTACTCGATCATCACCCAGGGGGCTCCCGGGGAGCTGTTTTTT
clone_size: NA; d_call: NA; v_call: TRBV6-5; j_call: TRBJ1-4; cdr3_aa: CASSYMGGIGEKLFF; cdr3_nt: TGTGCCAGCAGTTACATGGGGGGCATCGGTGAAAAACTGTTTTTT
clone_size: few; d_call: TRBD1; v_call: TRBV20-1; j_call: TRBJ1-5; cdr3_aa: CSAEGTGGGGNQPQHF; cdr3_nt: TGCAGTGCGGAAGGGACAGGGGGTGGCGGGAATCAGCCCCAGCATTTT
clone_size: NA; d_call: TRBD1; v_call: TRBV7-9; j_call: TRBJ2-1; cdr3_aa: CASSPRGQGLDEQFF; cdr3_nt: TGTGCCAGCAGCCCTAGGGGACAGGGTTTGGATGAGCAGTTCTTC
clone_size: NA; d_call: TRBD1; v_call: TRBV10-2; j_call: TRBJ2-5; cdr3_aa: CASSEDRVLGETQYF; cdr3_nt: TGCGCCAGCAGTGAAGACAGGGTCCTTGGAGAGACCCAGTACTTC
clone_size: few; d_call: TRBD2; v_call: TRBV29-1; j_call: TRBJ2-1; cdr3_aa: CSELGAGANNEQFF; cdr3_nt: TGCAGCGAACTAGGAGCGGGAGCTAACAATGAGCAGTTCTTC
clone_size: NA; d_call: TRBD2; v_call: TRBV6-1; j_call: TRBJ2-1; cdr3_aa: CASSEGLAGGPWEQFF; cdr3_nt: TGTGCCAGCAGTGAAGGGCTAGCGGGGGGGCCGTGGGAGCAGTTCTTC
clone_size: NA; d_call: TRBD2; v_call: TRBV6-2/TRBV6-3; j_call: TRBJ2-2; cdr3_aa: CASSYSASGLNTGELFF; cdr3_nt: TGTGCCAGCAGTTATTCGGCTAGCGGTCTAAACACCGGGGAGCTGTTTTTT
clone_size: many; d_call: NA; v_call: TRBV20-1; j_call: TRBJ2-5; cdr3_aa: CSASGETQYF; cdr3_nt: TGCAGTGCTAGTGGGGAGACCCAGTACTTC
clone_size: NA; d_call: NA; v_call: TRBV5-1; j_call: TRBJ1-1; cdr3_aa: CASSLDPAINTEAFF; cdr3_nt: TGCGCCAGCAGCTTGGATCCAGCCATTAACACTGAAGCTTTCTTT
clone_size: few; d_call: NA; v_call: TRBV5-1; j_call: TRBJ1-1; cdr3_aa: CASSRRERTEAFF; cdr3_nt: TGCGCCAGCAGCCGCAGGGAGAGGACTGAAGCTTTCTTT
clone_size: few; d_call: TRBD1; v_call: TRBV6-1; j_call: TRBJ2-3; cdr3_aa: CASSTWQGAGTQYF; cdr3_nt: TGTGCCAGCAGCACATGGCAGGGGGCTGGTACGCAGTATTTT
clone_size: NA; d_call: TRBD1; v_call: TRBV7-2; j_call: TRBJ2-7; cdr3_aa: CASSLDRGRYEQYF; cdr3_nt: TGTGCCAGCAGCTTAGACAGGGGCCGTTACGAGCAGTACTTC
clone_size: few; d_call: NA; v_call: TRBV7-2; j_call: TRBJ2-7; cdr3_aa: CASSIAPKFEQYF; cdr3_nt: TGTGCCAGCAGCATCGCCCCGAAATTCGAGCAGTACTTC
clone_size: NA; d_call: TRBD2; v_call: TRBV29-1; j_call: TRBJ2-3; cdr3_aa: CSVDNSGRENTDTQYF; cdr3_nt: TGCAGCGTTGATAATAGCGGGAGGGAAAACACAGATACGCAGTATTTT
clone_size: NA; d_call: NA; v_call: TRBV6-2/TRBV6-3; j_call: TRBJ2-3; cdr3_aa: CASSYAYGGSDTQYF; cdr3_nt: TGTGCCAGCAGTTACGCCTACGGAGGATCTGATACGCAGTATTTT
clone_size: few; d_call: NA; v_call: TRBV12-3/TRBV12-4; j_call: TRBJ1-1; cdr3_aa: CASRYTSNTEAFF; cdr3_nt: TGTGCCAGCAGATATACCTCGAACACTGAAGCTTTCTTT
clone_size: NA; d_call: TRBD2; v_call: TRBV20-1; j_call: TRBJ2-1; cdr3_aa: CSASLAGGPRDNEQFF; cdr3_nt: TGCAGTGCGAGCCTAGCGGGAGGGCCGCGGGACAATGAGCAGTTCTTC
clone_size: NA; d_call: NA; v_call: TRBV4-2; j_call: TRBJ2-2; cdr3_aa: CARSPGLLCWELFF; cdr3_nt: TGTGCCAGGAGCCCCGGACTCCTCTGCTGGGAACTGTTTTTT
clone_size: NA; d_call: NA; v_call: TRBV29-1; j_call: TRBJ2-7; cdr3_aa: CSVRNGPNYSYEQYF; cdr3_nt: TGCAGCGTTAGAAACGGGCCAAATTATTCCTACGAGCAGTACTTC
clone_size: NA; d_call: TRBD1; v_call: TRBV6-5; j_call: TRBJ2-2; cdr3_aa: CASSFISGTGNTGELFF; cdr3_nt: TGTGCCAGCAGTTTCATCTCCGGGACAGGGAACACCGGGGAGCTGTTTTTT
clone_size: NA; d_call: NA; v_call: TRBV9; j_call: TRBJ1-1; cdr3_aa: CASSVEGGQSNTEAFF; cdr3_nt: TGTGCCAGCAGCGTAGAGGGAGGACAGTCGAACACTGAAGCTTTCTTT
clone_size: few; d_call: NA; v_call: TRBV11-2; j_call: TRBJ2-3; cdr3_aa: CASSPGTAYTDTQYF; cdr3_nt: TGTGCCAGCAGTCCCGGGACGGCGTACACAGATACGCAGTATTTT
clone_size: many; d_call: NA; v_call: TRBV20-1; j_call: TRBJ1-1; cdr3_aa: CSARTAFDMNTEAFF; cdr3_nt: TGCAGTGCTAGGACAGCATTCGACATGAACACTGAAGCTTTCTTT
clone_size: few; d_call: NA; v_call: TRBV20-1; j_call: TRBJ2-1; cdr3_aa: CSARGDPGSGHYNEQFF; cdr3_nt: TGCAGTGCTAGAGGAGACCCCGGTAGCGGTCACTACAATGAGCAGTTCTTC
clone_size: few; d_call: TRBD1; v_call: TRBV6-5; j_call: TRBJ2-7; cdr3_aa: CASSYQDRGKEQYF; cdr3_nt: TGTGCCAGCAGTTATCAGGACAGGGGAAAAGAGCAGTACTTC
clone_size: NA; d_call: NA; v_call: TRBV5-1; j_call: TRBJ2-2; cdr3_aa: CASSSRLDLNTGELFF; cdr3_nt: TGCGCCAGCAGCTCTCGACTGGACCTGAACACCGGGGAGCTGTTTTTT
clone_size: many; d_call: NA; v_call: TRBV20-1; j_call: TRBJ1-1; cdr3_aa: CSARGRATLMNTEAFF; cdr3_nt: TGCAGTGCTAGAGGAAGGGCAACCCTGATGAACACTGAAGCTTTCTTT
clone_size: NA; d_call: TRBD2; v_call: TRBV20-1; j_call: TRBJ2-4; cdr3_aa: CSGQLAGGPTKNIQYF; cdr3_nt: TGCAGTGGACAACTAGCGGGAGGGCCGACCAAAAACATTCAGTACTTC
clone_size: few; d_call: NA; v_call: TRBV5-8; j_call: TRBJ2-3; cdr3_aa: CASSLGGGVADTQYF; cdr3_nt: TGTGCCAGCAGCTTGGGCGGAGGAGTGGCAGATACGCAGTATTTT
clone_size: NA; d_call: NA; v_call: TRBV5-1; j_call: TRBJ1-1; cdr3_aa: CASKQGGRSEAFF; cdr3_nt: TGCGCCAGCAAACAGGGCGGGAGGTCTGAAGCTTTCTTT
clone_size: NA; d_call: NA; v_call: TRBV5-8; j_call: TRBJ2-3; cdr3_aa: CASSLVSGQLTDTQYF; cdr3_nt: TGTGCCAGCAGCTTGGTTAGCGGACAACTCACAGATACGCAGTATTTT
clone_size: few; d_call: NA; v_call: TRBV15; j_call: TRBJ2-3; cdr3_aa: CATSRTKGGTASTDTQYF; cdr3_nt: TGTGCCACCAGCAGAACGAAGGGGGGAACAGCTAGCACAGATACGCAGTATTTT
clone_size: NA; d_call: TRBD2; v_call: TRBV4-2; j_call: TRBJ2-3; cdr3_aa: CASSQELLAGVPDTQYF; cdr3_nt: TGTGCCAGCAGCCAAGAATTACTAGCGGGGGTGCCAGATACGCAGTATTTT
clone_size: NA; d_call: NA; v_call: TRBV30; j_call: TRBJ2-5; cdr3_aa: CAWSRGTQETQYF; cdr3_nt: TGTGCCTGGAGTCGGGGGACCCAAGAGACCCAGTACTTC
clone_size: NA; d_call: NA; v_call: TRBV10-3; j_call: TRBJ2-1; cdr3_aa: CAISAQAGRYNEQFF; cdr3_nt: TGTGCCATCAGCGCCCAGGCGGGGCGCTACAATGAGCAGTTCTTC
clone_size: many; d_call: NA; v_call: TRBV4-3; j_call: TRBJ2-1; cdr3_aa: CASSQVHGYNEQFF; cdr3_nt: TGCGCCAGCAGCCAAGTACACGGCTACAATGAGCAGTTCTTC
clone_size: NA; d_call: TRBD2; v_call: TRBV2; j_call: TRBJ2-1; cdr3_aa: CASRGLAGPYNEQFF; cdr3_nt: TGTGCCAGCAGAGGACTAGCGGGGCCCTACAATGAGCAGTTCTTC
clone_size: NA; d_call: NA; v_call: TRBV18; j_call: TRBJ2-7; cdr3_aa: CASSPHPASEQYF; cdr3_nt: TGTGCCAGCTCACCACACCCCGCCTCCGAGCAGTACTTC
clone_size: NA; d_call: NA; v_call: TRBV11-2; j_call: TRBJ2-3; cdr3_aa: CASSGGVAASTDTQYF; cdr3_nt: TGTGCCAGCAGCGGGGGCGTTGCGGCAAGCACAGATACGCAGTATTTT
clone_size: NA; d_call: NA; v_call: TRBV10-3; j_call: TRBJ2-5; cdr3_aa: CAIRTETQETQYF; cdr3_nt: TGTGCCATCAGGACAGAAACCCAAGAGACCCAGTACTTC
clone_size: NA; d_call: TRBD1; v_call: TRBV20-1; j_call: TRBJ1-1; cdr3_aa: CSALDRGAFF; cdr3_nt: TGCAGTGCGCTTGACAGGGGCGCTTTCTTT
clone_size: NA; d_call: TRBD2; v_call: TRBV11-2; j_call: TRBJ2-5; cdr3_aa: CASSFTGTSMETQYF; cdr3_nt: TGTGCCAGCAGCTTCACCGGGACTAGCATGGAGACCCAGTACTTC
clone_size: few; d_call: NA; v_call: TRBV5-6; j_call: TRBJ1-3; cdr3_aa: CASSWGTLSGNTIYF; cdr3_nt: TGTGCCAGCAGCTGGGGGACGTTGTCTGGAAACACCATATATTTT
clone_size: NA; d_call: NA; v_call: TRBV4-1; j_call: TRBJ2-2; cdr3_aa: CASSQDWAPGELFF; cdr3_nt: TGCGCCAGCAGCCAAGATTGGGCTCCCGGGGAGCTGTTTTTT
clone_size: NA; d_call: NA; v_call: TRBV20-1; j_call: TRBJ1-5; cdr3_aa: CSASELDPRQQPQHF; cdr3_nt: TGCAGTGCTAGTGAATTAGACCCGCGGCAGCAGCCCCAGCATTTT
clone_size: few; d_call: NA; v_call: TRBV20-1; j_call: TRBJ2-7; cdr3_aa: CSATHPTRAGKIHEQYF; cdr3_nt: TGCAGTGCTACTCACCCTACCCGGGCAGGGAAGATCCACGAGCAGTACTTC
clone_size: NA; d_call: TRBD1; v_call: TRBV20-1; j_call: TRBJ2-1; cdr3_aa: CSARPNRGPYNEQFF; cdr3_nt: TGCAGTGCTAGACCCAACAGGGGCCCCTACAATGAGCAGTTCTTC